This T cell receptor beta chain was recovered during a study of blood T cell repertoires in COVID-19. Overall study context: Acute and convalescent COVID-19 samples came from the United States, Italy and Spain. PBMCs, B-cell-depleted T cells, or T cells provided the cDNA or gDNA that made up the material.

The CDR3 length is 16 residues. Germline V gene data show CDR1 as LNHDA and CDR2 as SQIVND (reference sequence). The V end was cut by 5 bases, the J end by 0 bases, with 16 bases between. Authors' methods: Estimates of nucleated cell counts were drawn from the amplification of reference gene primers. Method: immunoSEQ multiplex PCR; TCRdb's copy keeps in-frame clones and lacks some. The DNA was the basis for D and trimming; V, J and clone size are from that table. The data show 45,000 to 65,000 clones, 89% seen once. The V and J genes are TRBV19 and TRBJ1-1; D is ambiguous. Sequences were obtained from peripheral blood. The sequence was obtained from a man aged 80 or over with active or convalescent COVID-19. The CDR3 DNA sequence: TGTGCCAGTAGTGCCACCGGGAATTTCATGAACACTGAAGCTTTCTTT. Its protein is CASSATGNFMNTEAFF.